This T cell receptor beta chain was captured in a study of T cell responses to AZD1222 COVID-19 vaccine. Study conclusions and caveats: Across spike, vaccine-associated CD4 TCRs were found, dominant at 160-218 and 743-854. There were mostly white British donors and more females than males, and clonal diversity was possibly underestimated.

Produced via immunoSEQ multiplex PCR; TCRdb's table is partial and in-frame only. Of under 150,000 clones listed, about 88% are singletons. Turning to this clone: Antigen specificity is unknown.

This CDR3 contains 17 residues. Germline CDR1 is MDHEN and CDR2 is SYDVKM. The germline V and J ends were trimmed by 6 bases and 2 bases, with 20 bases remaining between them. The gene calls are TRBV28 and TRBJ2-4, with D possibly matching TRBD2 (6 bases). The sequence was collected from an adult in good health. The material sequenced was peripheral blood, taken on day 0 of AZD1222 vaccination. The CDR3 DNA reads TGTGCCAGCAGCCCATGGGGGACTGGTTTTTCCAAAAACATTCAGTACTTC. Its translation: CASSPWGTGFSKNIQYF.